These T cell receptor beta chains were read from a single sample in a study of OX40 agonist ivuxolimab in advanced cancers. The assay was immunoSEQ multiplex PCR, and TCRdb's table has in-frame clones only and misses some. Altogether approximately 32,000 clones are present, roughly 87% being singletons, with the ten largest covering over 8.5%. Sample: CD4+ or CD8+ T cells sorted from blood, taken in a trial of the OX40 agonist ivuxolimab. The receptors originated from an adult with an advanced solid tumor such as melanoma, head and neck, liver or kidney cancer. CDR3s leave out the opening cysteine and the closing phenylalanine or tryptophan.

cdr3_aa	v_call	j_call
ASSPSYTNYGYT	TRBV5-1	TRBJ1-2
ASSSAPSRYT	TRBV2	TRBJ1-2
ASSSRSDYT	TRBV7-9	TRBJ1-2
ASMPPGDIQY	TRBV28	TRBJ2-4
SDGQIMNTEAF	TRBV29-1	TRBJ1-1
ASTQFGGASSRNEQF	TRBV10-2	TRBJ2-1
ASSPDLSTHYGYT	TRBV7-3	TRBJ1-2
ATSRDGIRPSGRNTGELF	TRBV15	TRBJ2-2
ASSSGTGRQETQY	TRBV6-1	TRBJ2-5
ASRQAYEQY	TRBV2	TRBJ2-7
ASSPGLAGEVETQY	TRBV7-9	TRBJ2-5
ASSLSLAANTGELF	TRBV27	TRBJ2-2
ASSQGAARVGNTGELF	TRBV4-1	TRBJ2-2
ASSPIQGIGNTIY	TRBV4-3	TRBJ1-3
ASSFRTGLNQPQH	TRBV27	TRBJ1-5
ASSPGTSYNEQF	TRBV11-3	TRBJ2-1
ASSPSGESSGNTIY	TRBV4-2	TRBJ1-3
ASSRRGGYTEAF	TRBV27	TRBJ1-1
ASSAGTGWNTEAF	TRBV9	TRBJ1-1
ASSLQGSSENQPQH	TRBV11-3	TRBJ1-5
ASSYSQGWPYNEQF	TRBV6-5	TRBJ2-1
ASSLSLAGVQETQY	TRBV5-1	TRBJ2-5
ASSLQGSYNEQF	TRBV5-4	TRBJ2-1
ASSHLAERTGELF	TRBV4-3	TRBJ2-2
ASSFSGQGDTQY	TRBV27	TRBJ2-3
ASSLASRTAATNEKLF	TRBV7-9	TRBJ1-4
ASSLSEREQY	TRBV5-1	TRBJ2-7
ASSTPGQGALYEQY	TRBV11-2	TRBJ2-7
ASSAGTRNEQF	TRBV9	TRBJ2-1
ASSPGTGGWYEQY	TRBV19	TRBJ2-7
ASSVSGSSYEQY	TRBV6-1	TRBJ2-7
ASSWTSGSDTQY	TRBV11-3	TRBJ2-3
ASSRGTSGSSYNEQF	TRBV11-2	TRBJ2-1
ASSPRGANQPQH	TRBV7-2	TRBJ1-5
ASSATHEQY	TRBV5-1	TRBJ2-7
ASSQVHEKQY	TRBV4-1	TRBJ2-3
ASSRGQISNQPQH	TRBV5-8	TRBJ1-5
ATSAGEWTDTQY	TRBV15	TRBJ2-3
ASSTPGGPQY	TRBV19	TRBJ2-5
ASSPTGGLTEAF	TRBV5-4	TRBJ1-1
ASSIGRADTQY	TRBV19	TRBJ2-3
ASSGINGNEQF	TRBV27	TRBJ2-1